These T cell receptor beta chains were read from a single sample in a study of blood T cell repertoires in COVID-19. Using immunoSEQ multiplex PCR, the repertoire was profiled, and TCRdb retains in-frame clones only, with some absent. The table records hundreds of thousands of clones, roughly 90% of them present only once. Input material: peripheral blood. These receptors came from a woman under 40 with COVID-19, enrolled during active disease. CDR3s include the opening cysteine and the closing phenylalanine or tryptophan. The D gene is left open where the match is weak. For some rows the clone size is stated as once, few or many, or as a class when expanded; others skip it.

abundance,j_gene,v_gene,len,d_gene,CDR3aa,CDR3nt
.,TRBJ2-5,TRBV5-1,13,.,CATNQGGQETQYF,TGCGCCACAAACCAGGGGGGACAAGAGACCCAGTACTTC
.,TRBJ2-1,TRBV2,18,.,CARLIGGPPSPSYNEQFF,TGTGCCAGATTGATTGGAGGACCTCCTTCGCCTTCCTACAATGAGCAGTTCTTC
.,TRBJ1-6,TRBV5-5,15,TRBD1,CASSLADRGYSPLHF,TGTGCCAGCAGCTTGGCCGACAGGGGATATTCACCCCTCCACTTT
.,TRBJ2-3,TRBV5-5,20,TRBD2,CASSLVFGTSGGPPTDTQYF,TGTGCCAGCAGCTTGGTGTTCGGGACTAGCGGGGGCCCCCCGACAGATACGCAGTATTTT
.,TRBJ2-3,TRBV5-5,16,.,CASSPAEGPLGDTQYF,TGTGCCAGCAGCCCGGCAGAGGGTCCATTGGGTGATACGCAGTATTTT
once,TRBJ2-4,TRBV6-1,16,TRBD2,CASSDISGGPRLIQYF,TGTGCCAGCAGTGATATTAGCGGGGGACCCCGGTTAATTCAGTACTTC
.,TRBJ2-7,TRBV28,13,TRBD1,CASRKTGPYEQYF,TGTGCCAGCAGAAAGACAGGGCCCTACGAGCAGTACTTC
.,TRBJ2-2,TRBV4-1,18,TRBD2,CASSQTRGGPLNTGELFF,TGCGCCAGCAGCCAGACGCGGGGGGGCCCACTGAACACCGGGGAGCTGTTTTTT
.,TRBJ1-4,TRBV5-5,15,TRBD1,CASSSYRGQGEKLFF,TGTGCCAGCAGCTCCTACAGGGGGCAAGGGGAAAAACTGTTTTTT
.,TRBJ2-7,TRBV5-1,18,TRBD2,CASSPGGSGESLWYEQYF,TGCGCCAGCAGCCCGGGGGGTAGCGGGGAATCCCTTTGGTACGAGCAGTACTTC
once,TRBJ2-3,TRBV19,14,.,CASSITGSGNTQYF,TGTGCCAGTAGTATAACTGGGTCCGGGAATACGCAGTATTTT
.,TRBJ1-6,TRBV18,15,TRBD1,CASSHTGERGSPLHF,TGTGCCAGCTCCCACACAGGGGAGAGGGGTTCACCCCTCCACTTT
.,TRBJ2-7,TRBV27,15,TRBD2,CASSIAGGLTYEQYF,TGTGCCAGCAGTATAGCGGGGGGGCTAACCTACGAGCAGTACTTC
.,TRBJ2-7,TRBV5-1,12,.,CASSLGGNAQYF,TGCGCCAGCAGCTTGGGCGGGAATGCGCAGTACTTC
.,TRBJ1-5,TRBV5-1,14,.,CASSPDSEGQPQHF,TGCGCCAGCAGCCCGGACAGCGAAGGACAGCCCCAGCATTTT
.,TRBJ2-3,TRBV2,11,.,CASKAGDTQYF,TGTGCCAGCAAGGCGGGGGATACGCAGTATTTT
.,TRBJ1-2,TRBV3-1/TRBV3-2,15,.,CASSQSGGRNYGYTF,TGTGCCAGCAGCCAGTCAGGTGGCAGGAACTATGGCTACACCTTC
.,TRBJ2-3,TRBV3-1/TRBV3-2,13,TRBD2,CASSYGGTDTQYF,TGTGCCAGCAGCTACGGGGGGACAGATACGCAGTATTTT
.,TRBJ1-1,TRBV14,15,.,CASSPVGASATEAFF,TGTGCCAGCAGCCCAGTGGGGGCGTCTGCCACTGAAGCTTTCTTT
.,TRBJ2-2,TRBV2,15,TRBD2,CASTKTSGGLGELFF,TGTGCCAGCACCAAGACTAGCGGGGGGCTCGGGGAGCTGTTTTTT
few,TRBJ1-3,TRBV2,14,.,CASSGRFSGNTIYF,TGTGCCAGCAGTGGGAGATTCTCTGGAAACACCATATATTTT
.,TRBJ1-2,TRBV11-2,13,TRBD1,CASSLRDRGGYTF,TGTGCCAGCAGCTTACGGGACAGGGGTGGCTACACCTTC
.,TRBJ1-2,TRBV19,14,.,CASSIRGTGGGYTF,TGTGCCAGTAGTATCCGGGGAACGGGAGGGGGCTACACCTTC
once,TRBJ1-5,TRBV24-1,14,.,CATSDSSSNQPQHF,TGTGCCACCAGTGACTCCAGTAGCAATCAGCCCCAGCATTTT
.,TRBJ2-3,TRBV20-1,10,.,CSVGADTQYF,TGCAGTGTGGGAGCAGATACGCAGTATTTT
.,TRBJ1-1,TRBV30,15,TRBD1,CAWSVRGGAGTEAFF,TGTGCCTGGAGTGTACGAGGGGGCGCAGGCACTGAAGCTTTCTTT
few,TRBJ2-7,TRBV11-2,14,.,CASSAEGGGYEQYF,TGTGCCAGCAGCGCAGAAGGGGGGGGCTACGAGCAGTACTTC
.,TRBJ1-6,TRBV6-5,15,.,CASSYDKAYNSPLHF,TGTGCCAGCAGTTACGACAAGGCTTATAATTCACCCCTCCACTTT
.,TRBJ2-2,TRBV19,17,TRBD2,CASSITAGGANTGELFF,TGTGCCAGTAGTATAACGGCCGGGGGGGCTAACACCGGGGAGCTGTTTTTT
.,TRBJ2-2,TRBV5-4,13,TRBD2,CASSWTSTGELFF,TGTGCCAGCAGCTGGACTAGCACCGGGGAGCTGTTTTTT
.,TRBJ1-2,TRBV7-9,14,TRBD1,CASSSGTAFYGYTF,TGTGCCAGCAGTTCCGGGACAGCATTCTATGGCTACACCTTC
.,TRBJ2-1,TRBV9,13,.,CASSVWAHNEQFF,TGTGCCAGCAGCGTCTGGGCACACAATGAGCAGTTCTTC
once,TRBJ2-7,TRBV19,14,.,CATRIKTGHYEQYF,TGTGCCACCCGGATTAAAACAGGGCACTACGAGCAGTACTTC
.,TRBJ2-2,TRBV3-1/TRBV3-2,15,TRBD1,CASSTGTGGSGELFF,TGTGCCAGCAGCACCGGGACAGGGGGCTCCGGGGAGCTGTTTTTT
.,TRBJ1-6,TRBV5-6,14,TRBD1,CASSLKGAGSPLHF,TGTGCCAGCAGCTTGAAGGGGGCTGGTTCACCCCTCCACTTT
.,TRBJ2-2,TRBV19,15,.,CASSITEQGSGELFF,TGTGCCAGTAGTATTACAGAACAGGGTTCCGGGGAGCTGTTTTTT
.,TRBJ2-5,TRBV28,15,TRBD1,CASSLDRVLGETQYF,TGTGCCAGCAGCTTAGACAGGGTGTTAGGAGAGACCCAGTACTTC
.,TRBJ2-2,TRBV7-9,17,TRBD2,CASSFSGGVWNTGELFF,TGTGCCAGCAGCTTCAGCGGGGGGGTTTGGAACACCGGGGAGCTGTTTTTT
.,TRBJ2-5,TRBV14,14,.,CASSPRQVQETQYF,TGTGCCAGCAGCCCCAGACAGGTCCAAGAGACCCAGTACTTC
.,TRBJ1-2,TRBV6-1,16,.,CASSGSTSPRNYGYTF,TGTGCCAGCAGTGGATCAACGTCCCCGAGGAACTATGGCTACACCTTC
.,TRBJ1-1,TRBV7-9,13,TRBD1,CASSLAGGGEAFF,TGTGCCAGCAGCTTAGCAGGGGGCGGTGAAGCTTTCTTT
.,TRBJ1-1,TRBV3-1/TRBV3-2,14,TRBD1,CASSRQGMNTEAFF,TGTGCCAGCAGCAGACAGGGGATGAATACTGAAGCTTTCTTT
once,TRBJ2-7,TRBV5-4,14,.,CASSLEAGLAEQYF,TGTGCCAGCAGCTTGGAGGCAGGGTTGGCCGAGCAGTACTTC
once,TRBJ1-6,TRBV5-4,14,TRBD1,CASSLGTGGKPLHF,TGTGCCAGCAGCTTAGGAACAGGGGGTAAACCCCTCCACTTT
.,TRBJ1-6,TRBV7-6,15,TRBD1,CASSERPGQDSPLHF,TGTGCCAGCAGTGAGAGACCGGGACAGGATTCACCCCTCCACTTT
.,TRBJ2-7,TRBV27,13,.,CASSHTVDYEQYF,TGTGCCAGCAGTCATACAGTAGACTACGAGCAGTACTTC
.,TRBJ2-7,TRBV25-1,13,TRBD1,CASAQGAVYEQYF,TGTGCCAGCGCGCAGGGGGCAGTATACGAGCAGTACTTC
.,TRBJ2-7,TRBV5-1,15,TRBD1,CASSLTSGQPYEQYF,TGCGCCAGCAGCTTGACATCGGGACAGCCCTACGAGCAGTACTTC
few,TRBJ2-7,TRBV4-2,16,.,CASSHSGQTIDYEQYF,TGTGCCAGCAGCCACAGTGGACAGACCATCGACTACGAGCAGTACTTC
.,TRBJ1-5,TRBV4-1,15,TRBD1,CASSQPGQAAQPQHF,TGCGCCAGCAGCCAACCGGGACAGGCGGCTCAGCCCCAGCATTTT